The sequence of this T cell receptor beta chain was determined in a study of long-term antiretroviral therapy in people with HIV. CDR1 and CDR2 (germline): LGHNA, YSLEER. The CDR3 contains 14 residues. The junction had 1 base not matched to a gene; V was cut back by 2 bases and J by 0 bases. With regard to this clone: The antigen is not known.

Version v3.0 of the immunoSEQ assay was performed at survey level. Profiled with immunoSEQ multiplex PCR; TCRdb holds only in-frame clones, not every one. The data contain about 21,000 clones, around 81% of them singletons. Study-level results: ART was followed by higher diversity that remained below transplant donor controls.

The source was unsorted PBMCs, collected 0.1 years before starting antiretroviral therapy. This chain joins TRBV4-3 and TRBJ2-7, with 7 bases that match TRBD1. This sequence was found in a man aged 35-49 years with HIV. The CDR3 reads CASSQTGDSYEQYF. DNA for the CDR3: TGCGCCAGCAGCCAAACAGGGGACTCCTACGAGCAGTACTTC.